Detailed here is one T cell receptor beta chain. Original processing notes: Amplified reference gene primers provided the basis for estimating nucleated cell counts. Using immunoSEQ multiplex PCR, the repertoire was profiled, and TCRdb retains in-frame clones only, with some absent. Clonal size and the V and J genes are those of that table, whereas D and trimming came from the DNA. This sample has more than 300,000 clones, with 85% to 90% found just once. This CDR3 has 15 residues. Between the trimmed V and J ends, which lost 3 bases and 2 bases, there was a span of 11 bases. Per the germline V gene, CDR1 is ENHRY and CDR2 is SYGVKD. The sample originates from a study of blood T cell repertoires in COVID-19. In the study overall: Samples came from the United States, Italy and Spain, spanning acute and convalescent COVID-19. The cDNA or gDNA used as material had been derived from T cells, B-cell-depleted T cells, or PBMCs.

The study assigned cohorts using participant-reported clinical history. The sample consisted of PBMCs or T cells enriched from blood (not recorded which). The source is a man under 40 who had recovered from COVID-19. This chain uses TRBV10-3 with TRBJ1-5, with a weak D call TRBD1 (5 bases). As DNA, the CDR3 is TGTGCCATCAGTGAACAGGAGTCGGGCAATCAGCCCCAGCATTTT. It encodes CAISEQESGNQPQHF.